What follows describes a single T cell receptor beta chain. In the authors' workflow: Reference gene primer amplification gave estimated nucleated cell counts. Profiled with immunoSEQ multiplex PCR; TCRdb holds only in-frame clones, not every one. Clone size and the V and J calls come from that table; the DNA yielded D and trimming. The repertoire includes 250,000 to 300,000 clones, 80% to 90% of them detected once, and 4% to 5% sits in the top ten. This record belongs to a study of blood T cell repertoires in COVID-19. Study overall: Some COVID-19 samples were acute and others convalescent; all came from the United States, Italy and Spain. PBMCs, B-cell-depleted T cells, or T cells were the source of the cDNA or gDNA that made up the material.

Per the germline V gene, CDR1 is LGHNA and CDR2 is YSLEER. The CDR3 is made up of 16 amino acids. V gave up 1 base and J gave up 3 bases; unmatched junction bases: 6. The genes are TRBV4-3 and TRBJ2-3, with 8 positions matching TRBD2. The sequence was collected from a woman aged 40 to 50 who had recovered from COVID-19. The sequencing input was peripheral blood. In DNA form, the CDR3 reads TGCGCCAGCAGCCAAGCCTGGGCTAGCGGGACAGATACGCAGTATTTT. It is translated as CASSQAWASGTDTQYF.